Below, one TCR beta chain is given with its context. Ten or more counts support this clonotype. It lacks a known antigen. No per-base quality is available; no much larger clone lies one base away. This specimen comes from a study of T cells in Graves' hyperthyroidism and ophthalmopathy (dated 2019 in TCRdb). Looking at the study overall: Peripheral blood samples were taken at initial diagnosis, before any treatment was given. After blood sampling, hyperthyroidism patients were treated with methimazole at a starting dose of 30 mg daily, and ophthalmopathy patients were treated with high-dose intravenous methylprednisolone. Prospective prediction of ophthalmopathy was tested in an independent validation cohort of 18 to 20 hyperthyroidism patients and 17 patients who later progressed to ophthalmopathy. The approximately 100 discovery patients were divided at random into training and test sets in a 7:3 ratio. To identify distinguishing TCR V-J signatures, a discovery cohort of some 99 patients was used, comprising fewer than 45 with Graves' ophthalmopathy and under 60 with stable Graves' hyperthyroidism. The paper reports TCR Vbeta CDR3 sequencing of approximately 140 peripheral blood samples: 40 or so ophthalmopathy, about 75 hyperthyroidism and roughly 17 progressor patients. Thyroid tissue and blood T-cell repertoires from roughly 6 Graves' hyperthyroidism patients were also compared in the study. The investigation overall reported the following: Most expanded thyroid clonotypes (frequency above 0.001) were also detected in blood, a finding suggesting that blood repertoires may reflect thyroid immune responses. In validation, the model predicted progression to ophthalmopathy a median of about 6.5 months before onset, with about 67% sensitivity and 72.22% specificity. No statistical method was used to set the sample size in advance, and investigators knew the group allocation. In cross-validation, a model built on a 13 V-J signature told ophthalmopathy apart from stable hyperthyroidism with less than 90% sensitivity and around 83% specificity, and in testing the same model reached 80%/75%.

The junction shows trimming of 2 bases on V and 1 base on J, and the gene matches do not reach 7 bases of it. Based on the germline V gene (reference sequence), the CDR1 and CDR2 sequences are MNHNY and SVGAGI. The CDR3 covers 16 residues, taking in both the cysteine and the phenylalanine. Just CDR3 DNA is preserved here, 48 bases in frame from base 1. Stable Graves' hyperthyroidism was defined as no progression to ophthalmopathy during 18 months of follow-up. Hyperthyroidism patients were newly diagnosed, with disease duration under 2 months, and aged 18 to 65 years. Exclusion was applied to patients with uncontrolled infections, other autoimmune diseases, pregnancy or lactation. Diagnoses were based on clinical symptoms, serum thyroxine and TRAb, thyroid ultrasound and orbital computed tomography. Ficoll-Paque density gradient centrifugation was used to isolate PBMCs from approximately 10 ml of fresh peripheral blood. Trizol reagent was used to extract total RNA, and RNA quality was then checked on an Agilent 2100 Bioanalyzer.

The TCR beta CDR3 regions were amplified from the RNA transcripts. The first round of RT-PCR for the TCR CDR3 was performed with the HTBI primer set and the Qiagen OneStep RT-PCR kit. The libraries were constructed in a second round of multiplex PCR and then size-selected and purified. Paired-end sequencing of the libraries was performed with 100 bp reads on an Illumina HiSeq2000. From the authors' description of their analysis: Raw data were processed with SOAPnuke, discarding reads with adapters, uncalled bases, mean Phred below 15, or no exact constant-primer or identifier match. High-quality paired reads were merged with COPE v1.2.5, and unique nucleotide sequences were defined as clonotypes. MiTCR v1.1 was used to align clonotypes to the IMGT TRBV, TRBD and TRBJ reference segments. Only V-J combinations with frequency above 0.0001, covering 99.2% of repertoires, were analysed. A TCS score was defined as the ratio between F50 (clonal expansion) and ExV (chaos), using BLOSUM62-based TCRdist between CDR3 peptides within each V-J. Welch's t-statistics and random forest reduced several hundred V-J features to roughly 13, which were used in a naive Bayes classifier (R e1071). Starting from the raw public reads, TCRdb applied fastp trimming at Q25, assembled clones with MiXCR and retained in-frame beta chains. Rows with a matching CDR3 protein are joined into one entry that keeps the most common DNA and genes. What appears here as the V and J calls and clone size reflects TCRdb's work, not the paper's. This sample lists under 350,000 distinct CDR3 sequences; 15% to 20% were detected once. About 49% of the sample belongs to the ten largest clones.

Sequencing input: blood. This chain is built from TRBV6-6 and TRBJ1-2; the central 7 bases match TRBD1. The TCR was taken from a woman in her forties or fifties with Graves' hyperthyroidism. The DNA reads TGTGCCAGCAGTTACCGGGACAGTCGAAGTAACTATGGCTACACCTTC. This gives the protein CASSYRDSRSNYGYTF.